These 27 T cell receptor beta chains came from one sample sequenced in a study of shared clonotypes between healthy human individuals. Sequenced by immunoSEQ multiplex PCR; TCRdb stores in-frame clones only, minus some. The sample gives under 1,100,000 clones, around 76% of which show up once; about 1.5% is in the top ten. Source material: memory CD4+ T cells sorted from blood. As for subset: CD45RA-negative fraction. All receptors come from a young man in good health.

V usage is TRBV25-1 and J usage is TRBJ1-5; 8 bases line up with TRBD1. The CDR3 runs 17 residues. Germline V gene data show CDR1 as MGHDK and CDR2 as SYGVNS. Germline trimming cut 5 bases from V and 6 bases from J; bases unmatched to any gene: 15. The CDR3 sequence is CASSPTGGVFQGQPQHF. The CDR3 coding sequence is TGTGCCAGCAGTCCCACAGGGGGAGTATTTCAAGGTCAGCCCCAGCATTTT.

The V gene is TRBV10-3, the J gene TRBJ1-6, with D maybe TRBD1 (6 bases). This CDR3 has 15 amino acids. The germline V gene encodes CDR1 ENHRY and CDR2 SYGVKD. V lost 6 bases and J 10 bases, leaving 19 bases between the germline ends. In DNA form, the CDR3 reads TGTGCCATCAGGAGTCAGGTTTCAGGGGTATCACCCCTCCACTTT. Residues: CAIRSQVSGVSPLHF.

In its sample, this clone was seen a few times. The identical CDR3 is also encoded by other nucleotide sequences in the sample. In DNA, the CDR3 is TGTGCCAGCTCGGGGCCCTACGAGCAGTACTTC. Translating it yields CASSGPYEQYF. The chain links TRBV11-2 to TRBJ2-7; D is possibly TRBD1 or TRBD2 (5 bases each). V was clipped by 8 bases and J by 2 bases, with 7 bases between them. CDR1 and CDR2 (germline): SGHAT, FQNNGV. This CDR3 region has 11 residues.

In this sample, this clone turned up many times. The chain employs TRBV7-3 and TRBJ1-5, with D perhaps matching TRBD1 (6 bases). The CDR3 consists of 14 residues. Between the trimmed V and J ends, which lost 8 bases and 3 bases, there was a span of 14 bases. In germline, CDR1 is SGHTA, CDR2 FQGTGA. CDR3 in DNA: TGTGCCAGCTCCCCGGGACAAATCAATCAGCCCCAGCATTTT. This gives the protein CASSPGQINQPQHF.

The J gene is TRBJ2-7, the V gene TRBV7-8; 14 bases align to TRBD2. Germline lookup yields CDR1 SGHVS and CDR2 FQNEAQ. The V segment lost 0 bases and the J segment 5 bases; nucleotides outside the gene matches: 12. This CDR3 has 19 amino acids. Written as DNA, the CDR3 is TGTGCCAGCAGCTTAGCGCCCCTAGGGACTAGCGGGAGTACCGACGAGCAGTACTTC. It encodes CASSLAPLGTSGSTDEQYF. The full variable domain, completed using reference TRBV7-8 and TRBJ2-7, is GAGVSQSPRYKVAKRGQDVALRCDPISGHVSLFWYQQALGQGPEFLTYFQNEAQLDKSGLPSDRFFAERPEGSVSTLKIQRTQQEDSAVYLCASSLAPLGTSGSTDEQYFGPGTRLTVT.

As regards this clone: The sample carries other DNA sequences with the same CDR3. The V gene is TRBV5-1, the J gene TRBJ1-1; the match to TRBD1 covers 8 bases. The CDR3 sequence is 15 residues long. Germline loops: CDR1 SGHRS, CDR2 YFSETQ. J gave up 1 base and V 5 bases, and 7 bases lay outside the gene matches. Here the CDR3 reads CASSPRQGPNTEAFF. CDR3 in DNA: TGCGCCAGCAGTCCTCGACAGGGGCCGAACACTGAAGCTTTCTTT. Supplemented by reference TRBV5-1 and TRBJ1-1, the full variable domain reads KAGVTQTPRYLIKTRGQQVTLSCSPISGHRSVSWYQQTPGQGLQFLFEYFSETQRNKGNFPGRFSGRQFSNSRSEMNVSTLELGDSALYLCASSPRQGPNTEAFFGQGTRLTVV.

The chain carries TRBV30 and TRBJ2-5; 12 bases align to TRBD2. The last part of the DNA fits TRBJ2-7 better; the J call may be wrong. The CDR3 is 14 residues long. The germline CDR1 and CDR2 sequences are GTSNPN and SVGIG (reference sequence). The CDR3 DNA sequence: TGTGCCTGGAATCCTAGCGGGGGGGCCTACGAGCAGTACTTC. Its protein is CAWNPSGGAYEQYF.

The V and J genes are TRBV5-1 and TRBJ2-5; D possibly uses TRBD1 or TRBD2 (5 bases each). Deletions cut 1 base from V and 2 bases from J, with 9 bases between. CDR1 and CDR2 (germline): SGHRS, YFSETQ. There are 14 residues in the CDR3. The CDR3 reads CASSLMGDQETQYF. The DNA of the CDR3 is TGCGCCAGCAGCTTGATGGGGGATCAAGAGACCCAGTACTTC. The complete variable domain, with remaining parts taken from reference TRBV5-1 and TRBJ2-5, reads KAGVTQTPRYLIKTRGQQVTLSCSPISGHRSVSWYQQTPGQGLQFLFEYFSETQRNKGNFPGRFSGRQFSNSRSEMNVSTLELGDSALYLCASSLMGDQETQYFGPGTRLLVL.

This clone came up once. The rearrangement joins TRBV27 to TRBJ2-2; the D is unclear. The V gene lost 5 bases and the J gene lost 0 bases, with 13 bases spanning the gap. This CDR3 is built from 16 residues. Germline V gene sequence: CDR1 MNHEY, CDR2 SMNVEV (reference sequence). As DNA, the CDR3 is TGTGCCAGCAGTGGTGGTCCCCCCGCGAACACCGGGGAGCTGTTTTTT. It encodes CASSGGPPANTGELFF.

Comments on this clone: Other nucleotide sequences from this sample produce the same CDR3. The chain combines TRBV12-5 with TRBJ1-1, with D maybe TRBD1 (5 bases). The CDR3 covers 14 residues. Trimming stripped 3 bases from V and 0 bases from J, with 8 bases between. From germline, CDR1 is LGHNT and CDR2 FRNRAP. CDR3 in amino acids: CASGLEGMNTEAFF. For the CDR3, the DNA is TGTGCTAGTGGTTTAGAGGGGATGAACACTGAAGCTTTCTTT.

V gene TRBV5-1 combines with J gene TRBJ2-1; 7 bases match TRBD1. V shed 4 bases and J 15 bases; nucleotides not matched to a gene: 7. Germline V gene lookup returns CDR1 SGHRS and CDR2 YFSETQ. The CDR3 loop spans 11 amino acids. Here the CDR3 reads CASSGGQVPFF. CDR3 coding DNA: TGCGCCAGCAGCGGAGGACAGGTGCCGTTCTTC.

The chain is built from TRBV5-1 and TRBJ2-1; no clear D. The CDR3 has 15 residues. Germline V gives CDR1 SGHRS, CDR2 YFSETQ. The germline V and J ends were trimmed by 4 bases and 6 bases, with 17 bases remaining between them. The CDR3 reads CASSPPASKGNEQFF. CDR3 coding DNA: TGCGCCAGCAGCCCGCCGGCTAGTAAGGGCAATGAGCAGTTCTTC.

The chain uses TRBV27 and TRBJ1-1, with D hard to call. CDR1 and CDR2 (germline): MNHEY, SMNVEV (reference sequence). This CDR3 comprises 15 residues. Trimming took 5 bases from V and 2 from J, leaving 15 bases between them. CDR3 bases: TGTGCCAGCAGTCGAACCGACGCGGGTAACACTGAAGCTTTCTTT. Translation gives CASSRTDAGNTEAFF.

A single count supports this clone. The chain has TRBV5-1 and TRBJ2-1; D is possibly TRBD2 (6 bases). V gave up 4 bases and J gave up 7 bases, with 21 bases separating them. CDR1 is SGHRS, CDR2 YFSETQ, per germline. The CDR3 length is 16 residues. The DNA of the CDR3 is TGCGCCAGCAGCCCTACCCGCGGCGGGGCGGTGAATGAGCAGTTCTTC. This translates into CASSPTRGGAVNEQFF.

In this sample, this clone turned up a few times. The same CDR3 is also encoded by other DNA sequences in this sample. The genes are TRBV15 and TRBJ1-2; D remains unclear. CDR1 and CDR2 (germline): LNHNV, YYDKDF (reference sequence). The CDR3 spans 12 residues. The V end lost 5 bases, the J end lost 1 base, and 5 bases lay between the germline ends. The CDR3 nucleotides are TGTGCCACCAGCGGAAGTAACTATGGCTACACCTTC. Its translation is CATSGSNYGYTF.

The CDR3 nucleotides are TGTGCCAGCAGCCAGGCGGGACTATCTATGAATGAGCAGTTCTTC. This encodes CASSQAGLSMNEQFF. The rearrangement links TRBV16 to TRBJ2-1; 7 nucleotides agree with TRBD2. The V gene end was trimmed by 3 bases and the J gene end by 7 bases; junction bases not matched to a gene: 9. The CDR3 loop spans 15 amino acids. The V gene's germline CDR1 is KGHSY and CDR2 FQNENV.

The chain joins TRBV30 to TRBJ2-5; 7 nucleotides align to TRBD2. V lost 2 bases, J lost 2 bases, and 5 bases stayed unmatched. Per germline, CDR1 GTSNPN and CDR2 SVGIG (reference sequence). CDR3 length: 14 residues. The CDR3 is CAWSTGTKQETQYF. The CDR3 bases are TGTGCCTGGAGTACCGGGACTAAACAAGAGACCCAGTACTTC.

This clone came up a few times. The rearrangement uses TRBV28 and TRBJ1-6, with no clear D. This CDR3 region has 14 residues. V shed 6 bases and J shed 7 bases, with 13 bases lying between them. The germline V gene has CDR1 MDHEN and CDR2 SYDVKM. CDR3 residues: CASSLRPQNSPLHF. For the CDR3, the DNA is TGTGCCAGCAGCCTCCGCCCCCAGAATTCACCCCTCCACTTT. The entire variable domain, with the rest obtained from reference TRBV28 and TRBJ1-6, is as follows: DVKVTQSSRYLVKRTGEKVFLECVQDMDHENMFWYRQDPGLGLRLIYFSYDVKMKEKGDIPEGYSVSREKKERFSLILESASTNQTSMYLCASSLRPQNSPLHFGNGTRLTVT.

This clone has only a few counts. The V call is TRBV6-5, the J call TRBJ2-1; D assignment may be TRBD1 or TRBD2 (5 bases each). There are 14 residues in the CDR3. V gave up 5 bases and J gave up 4 bases, with 12 bases separating them. Germline CDR1 is MNHEY and CDR2 is SVGAGI. CDR3 in DNA: TGTGCCAGCAGTCTCGGGACGCGATACAATGAGCAGTTCTTC. Amino acids: CASSLGTRYNEQFF.

This chain links TRBV11-2 with TRBJ2-7; 7 bases match TRBD2. Germline V gives CDR1 SGHAT, CDR2 FQNNGV. Trimming removed 5 bases from V and 0 bases from J; junction bases left unmatched: 10. CDR3 length equals 16 residues. CDR3 loop: CASSPHPSGDSYEQYF. For the CDR3, the DNA is TGTGCCAGCAGCCCCCATCCGAGCGGGGACTCCTACGAGCAGTACTTC.

This clone appeared a few times. CDR3 in DNA: TGTGCCAGCAGCTTAAAACGAGATAACTATGGCTACACCTTC. Translation: CASSLKRDNYGYTF. The chain couples TRBV7-3 to TRBJ1-2; D gene uncertain. The germline V gene encodes CDR1 SGHTA and CDR2 FQGTGA. Trimming took 1 base from V and 1 from J, leaving 7 bases between them. The CDR3 length is 14 residues.

This chain uses TRBV6-6 with TRBJ2-7, with 9 bases matching TRBD1. Unmatched junction bases numbered 5, after V lost 5 bases and J lost 3 bases. CDR3 length: 14 residues. Germline V lookup: CDR1 MNHNY, CDR2 SVGAGI (reference sequence). The CDR3 sequence: CASSHTGGSYEQYF. The CDR3 DNA reads as TGTGCCAGCAGTCATACAGGGGGCAGCTACGAGCAGTACTTC.

The chain uses TRBV5-5 and TRBJ1-1, with D possibly being TRBD1 (5 bases). The CDR3 is made up of 15 amino acids. V was trimmed by 5 bases and J by 2 bases, leaving 16 bases between them. Germline V CDR1 and CDR2: SGHKS, YYEKEE (reference sequence). CDR3 in amino acids: CASSFTGTSNTEAFF. CDR3 DNA: TGTGCCAGCAGTTTCACCGGGACTTCTAACACTGAAGCTTTCTTT.

The chain joins TRBV5-8 to TRBJ1-5; possible D gene TRBD1, 6 bases. Germline CDR1 and CDR2: SGHTS and YDEGEE. This CDR3 has 15 amino acids. V was shortened by 5 bases and J by 4 bases, with 16 bases between the two germline ends. Written as DNA, the CDR3 is TGTGCCAGCAGGGCCGGGGCAGGGGCGAATCAGCCCCAGCATTTT. As protein: CASRAGAGANQPQHF.

Only one count was recorded for this clone. This chain connects TRBV11-2 to TRBJ2-7; possible D gene TRBD2, 5 bases. V lost 8 bases to trimming and J lost 3 bases, with 14 bases between them. Germline CDR1 and CDR2: SGHAT and FQNNGV. The CDR3 spans 13 residues. CDR3 sequence reads: CASQRRLVYEQYF. In DNA, the CDR3 is TGTGCCAGCCAAAGGAGGCTAGTCTACGAGCAGTACTTC.

The chain links TRBV14 to TRBJ2-7, with D tentatively TRBD2 (6 bases). Germline loops: CDR1 SGHDN, CDR2 FVKESK. Trimming took 4 bases from V and 4 from J, leaving 17 bases between them. The CDR3 consists of 15 residues. The CDR3, as DNA: TGTGCCAGCAGCCGACTAGGAAGCGCCCAATACGAGCAGTACTTC. Translated, it gives CASSRLGSAQYEQYF. The variable domain in full, completed from reference TRBV14 and TRBJ2-7, reads EAGVTQFPSHSVIEKGQTVTLRCDPISGHDNLYWYRRVMGKEIKFLLHFVKESKQDESGMPNNRFLAERTGGTYSTLKVQPAELEDSGVYFCASSRLGSAQYEQYFGPGTRLTVT.

As for this clone: This specimen includes other DNA sequences encoding the same CDR3. This sequence joins TRBV5-4 and TRBJ2-5; no clear D gene. V lost 1 base and J lost 1, with 5 bases in between. CDR3 length: 13 residues. Germline-derived CDR1 and CDR2 are SGHNT and YYREEE (reference sequence). The CDR3 DNA follows: TGTGCCAGCAGCTTGTCCGGCCAAGAGACCCAGTACTTC. Its translation: CASSLSGQETQYF.